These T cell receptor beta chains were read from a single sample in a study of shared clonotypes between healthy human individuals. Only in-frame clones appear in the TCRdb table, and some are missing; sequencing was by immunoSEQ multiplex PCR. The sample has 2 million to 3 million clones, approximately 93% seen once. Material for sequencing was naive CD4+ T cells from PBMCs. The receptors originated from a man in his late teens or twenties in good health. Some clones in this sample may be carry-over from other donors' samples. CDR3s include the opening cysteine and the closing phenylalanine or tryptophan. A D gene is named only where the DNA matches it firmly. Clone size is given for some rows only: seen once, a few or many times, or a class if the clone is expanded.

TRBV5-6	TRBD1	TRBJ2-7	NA	CASSRTGSLYEQYF	TGTGCCAGCAGCCGGACAGGGTCTCTCTACGAGCAGTACTTC
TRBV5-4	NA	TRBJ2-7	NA	CASSFRVSSVDEQYF	TGTGCCAGCAGCTTTAGGGTGTCTAGTGTTGACGAGCAGTACTTC
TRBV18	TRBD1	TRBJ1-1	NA	CASSRRTGGTEAFF	TGTGCCAGCTCACGAAGGACAGGCGGTACTGAAGCTTTCTTT
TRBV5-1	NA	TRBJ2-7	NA	CASSQRVAYEQYF	TGCGCCAGCAGCCAGCGGGTGGCGTACGAGCAGTACTTC
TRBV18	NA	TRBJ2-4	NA	CASSDTPGPGAKNIQYF	TGTGCCAGCTCGGACACTCCGGGGCCGGGGGCCAAAAACATTCAGTACTTC
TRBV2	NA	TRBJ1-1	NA	CASKFLAANTEAFF	TGTGCCAGCAAATTTTTGGCTGCGAACACTGAAGCTTTCTTT
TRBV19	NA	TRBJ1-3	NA	CASRDRPNSGNTIYF	TGTGCCAGTAGGGATAGACCGAACTCTGGAAACACCATATATTTT
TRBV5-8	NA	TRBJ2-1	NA	CASSFLGDNEQFF	TGTGCCAGCAGCTTCCTCGGAGACAATGAGCAGTTCTTC
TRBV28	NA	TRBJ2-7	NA	CASSPPAGGVYEQYF	TGTGCCAGCAGTCCACCCGCGGGCGGGGTCTACGAGCAGTACTTC
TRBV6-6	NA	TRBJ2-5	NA	CASRTGRVQYF	TGTGCCAGCAGAACCGGCCGGGTGCAGTACTTC
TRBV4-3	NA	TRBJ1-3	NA	CASSQQTASGNTIYF	TGCGCCAGCAGCCAACAAACAGCCTCTGGAAACACCATATATTTT
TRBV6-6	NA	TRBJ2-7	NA	CASRLEGGVSYEQYF	TGTGCCAGCAGGCTTGAGGGGGGCGTCTCCTACGAGCAGTACTTC
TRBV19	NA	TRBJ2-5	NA	CASSPAPGGKTQYF	TGTGCCAGTAGTCCCGCCCCGGGTGGGAAGACCCAGTACTTC
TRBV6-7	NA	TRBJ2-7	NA	CASSYSNHEQYF	TGTGCCAGCAGTTACTCCAACCACGAGCAGTACTTC
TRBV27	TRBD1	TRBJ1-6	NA	CASLVSQGFGSPLHF	TGTGCCAGCCTCGTATCACAGGGGTTCGGTTCACCCCTCCACTTT
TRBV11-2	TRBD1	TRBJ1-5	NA	CASSPKTGGNQPQHF	TGTGCCAGCAGCCCGAAGACAGGGGGCAATCAGCCCCAGCATTTT
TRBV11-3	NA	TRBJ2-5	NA	CASSFTEVETQYF	TGTGCCAGCAGCTTTACAGAAGTAGAGACCCAGTACTTC
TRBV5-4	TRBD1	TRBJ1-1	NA	CASSKRQGRKAEAFF	TGTGCCAGCAGCAAGAGACAGGGGCGCAAGGCTGAAGCTTTCTTT
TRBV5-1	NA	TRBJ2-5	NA	CASSFQNSKETQYF	TGCGCCAGCAGCTTCCAGAATTCGAAAGAGACCCAGTACTTC
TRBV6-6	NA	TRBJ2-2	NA	CASSSPRALSGELFF	TGTGCCAGCAGTTCCCCGAGGGCCCTCTCCGGGGAGCTGTTTTTT
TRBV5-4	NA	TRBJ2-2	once	CASSSIQGTGELFF	TGTGCCAGCAGCTCTATACAGGGAACCGGGGAGCTGTTTTTT
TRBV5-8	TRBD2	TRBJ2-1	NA	CASSLGETSGSYGEQFF	TGTGCCAGCAGCTTGGGGGAGACTAGCGGGAGTTACGGTGAGCAGTTCTTC
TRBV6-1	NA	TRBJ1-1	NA	CASSTTDEARSEAFF	TGTGCCAGCAGTACTACCGACGAGGCGCGCTCTGAAGCTTTCTTT
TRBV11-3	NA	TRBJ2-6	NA	CASSLESQTGGANVLTF	TGTGCCAGCAGCTTAGAATCTCAAACTGGAGGGGCCAACGTCCTGACTTTC
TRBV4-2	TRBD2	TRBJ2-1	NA	CASSQGTGTSAYNEQFF	TGTGCCAGCAGCCAAGGGACCGGGACTAGCGCTTACAATGAGCAGTTCTTC
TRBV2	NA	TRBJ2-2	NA	CASLRRESAGELFF	TGTGCCAGTCTCCGCCGGGAGAGCGCCGGGGAGCTGTTTTTT
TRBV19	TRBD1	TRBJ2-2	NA	CASSIRGRTGELFF	TGTGCCAGTAGTATCAGGGGGCGAACCGGGGAGCTGTTTTTT
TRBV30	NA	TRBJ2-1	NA	CAWSGFPWVGPGSNEQFF	TGTGCCTGGAGTGGCTTCCCCTGGGTAGGACCCGGGTCCAATGAGCAGTTCTTC
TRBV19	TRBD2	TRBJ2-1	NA	CASSTGRLAGDYEQFF	TGTGCCAGTAGTACAGGAAGACTAGCGGGAGATTATGAGCAGTTCTTC
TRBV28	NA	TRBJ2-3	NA	CASSFGGSTDTQYF	TGTGCCAGCAGTTTTGGCGGAAGCACAGATACGCAGTATTTT